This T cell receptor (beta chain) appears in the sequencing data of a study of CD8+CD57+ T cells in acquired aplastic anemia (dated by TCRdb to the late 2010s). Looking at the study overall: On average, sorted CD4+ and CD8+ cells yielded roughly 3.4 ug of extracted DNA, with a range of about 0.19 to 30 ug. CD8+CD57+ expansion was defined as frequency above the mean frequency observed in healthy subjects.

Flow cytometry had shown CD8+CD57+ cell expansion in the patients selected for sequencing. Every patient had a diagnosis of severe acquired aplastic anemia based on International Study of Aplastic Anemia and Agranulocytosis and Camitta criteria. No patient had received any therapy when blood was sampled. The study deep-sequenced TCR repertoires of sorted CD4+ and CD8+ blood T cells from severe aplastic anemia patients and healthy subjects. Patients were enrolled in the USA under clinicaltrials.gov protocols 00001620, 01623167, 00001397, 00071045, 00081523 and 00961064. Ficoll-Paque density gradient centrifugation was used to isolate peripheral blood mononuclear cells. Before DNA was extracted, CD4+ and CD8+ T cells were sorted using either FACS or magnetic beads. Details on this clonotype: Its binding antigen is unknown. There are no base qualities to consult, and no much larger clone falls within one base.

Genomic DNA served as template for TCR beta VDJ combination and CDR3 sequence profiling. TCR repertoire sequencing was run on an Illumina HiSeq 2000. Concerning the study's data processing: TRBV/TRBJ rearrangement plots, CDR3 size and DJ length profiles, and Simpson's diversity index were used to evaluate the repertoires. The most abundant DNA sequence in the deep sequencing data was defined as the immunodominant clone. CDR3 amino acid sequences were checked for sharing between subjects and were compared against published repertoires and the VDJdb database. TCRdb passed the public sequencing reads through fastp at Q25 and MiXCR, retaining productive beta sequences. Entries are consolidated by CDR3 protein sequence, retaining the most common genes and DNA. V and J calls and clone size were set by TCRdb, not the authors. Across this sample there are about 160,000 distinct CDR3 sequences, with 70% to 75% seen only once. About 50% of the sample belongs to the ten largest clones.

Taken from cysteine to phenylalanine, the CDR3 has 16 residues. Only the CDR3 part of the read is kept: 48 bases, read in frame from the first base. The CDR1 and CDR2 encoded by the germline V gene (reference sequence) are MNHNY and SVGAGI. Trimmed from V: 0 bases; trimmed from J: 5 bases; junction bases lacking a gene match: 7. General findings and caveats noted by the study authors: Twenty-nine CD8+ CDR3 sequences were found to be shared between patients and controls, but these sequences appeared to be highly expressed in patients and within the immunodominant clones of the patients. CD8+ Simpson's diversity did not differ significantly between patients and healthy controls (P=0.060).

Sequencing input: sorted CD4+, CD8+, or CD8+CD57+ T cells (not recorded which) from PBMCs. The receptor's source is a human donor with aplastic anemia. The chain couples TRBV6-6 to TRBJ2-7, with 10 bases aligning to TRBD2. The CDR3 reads CASSYSKGLAGDEQYF. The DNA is TGTGCCAGCAGTTACTCGAAGGGCCTAGCGGGAGACGAGCAGTACTTC.